Shown below are 3 T cell receptor beta chains from a single sample sequenced in a study of CD8+CD57+ T cells in acquired aplastic anemia. Patients chosen for sequencing had CD8+CD57+ cells that had expanded, as shown by flow cytometry. Genomic DNA, the template, was used for profiling of the TCR beta VDJ and CDR3. MiXCR, run by TCRdb on the reads, gives a single entry per CDR3 protein. This sample has 130,000 or so distinct CDR3 sequences; 40% occur once, and the top ten carry around 2.7%. Material for sequencing was sorted CD4+, CD8+, or CD8+CD57+ T cells (not recorded which) from PBMCs. The receptors were gathered from a human donor with aplastic anemia.

This clonotype was detected only a few times. J is TRBJ1-2 and V is TRBV10-1; unclear D gene. In germline, CDR1 is WNHNN, CDR2 SYGVQD (reference sequence). Trimming took 0 bases from V and 5 from J, leaving 10 bases between them. The CDR3 runs to 14 residues. The CDR3 sequence is CASSESTGQYGYTF. CDR3 nucleotide sequence: TGCGCCAGCAGTGAGTCGACCGGGCAGTATGGCTACACCTTC.

This clonotype was seen repeatedly, ten times or more. J is TRBJ2-6 and V is TRBV10-3; D assignment may be TRBD1 or TRBD2 (7 bases each). Per the germline V gene, CDR1 is ENHRY and CDR2 is SYGVKD. The CDR3 loop spans 18 amino acids. The ends were cut back, 10 bases at V and 0 bases at J, with 22 bases in the middle. CDR3 nucleotide sequence: TGTGCCACTCGATTGGGAGGGACAGCGACCTCTGGGGCCAACGTCCTGACTTTC. Amino acid sequence: CATRLGGTATSGANVLTF.

Ten or more counts support this clonotype. The chain is built from TRBV14 and TRBJ1-2; no reliable D call. This CDR3 region has 14 residues. Germline assignment: CDR1 SGHDN and CDR2 FVKESK. The V end lost 6 bases, the J end lost 0 bases, and 11 bases lay between the germline ends. DNA of the CDR3: TGTGCCAGCAGTCCCTCGAACCCTAACTATGGCTACACCTTC. Protein sequence: CASSPSNPNYGYTF.